Presented here are 11 T cell receptor beta chains from one specimen sequenced in a study of early T cells in non-severe SARS-CoV-2 infection. TCRdb fed the 5' RACE reads into MiXCR, producing one record per CDR3 protein. The sample lists 30,000 to 35,000 distinct CDR3 sequences, approximately 4.6% occurring once. Material for sequencing was whole blood. These receptors were collected from an adult who was a healthcare worker with PCR-confirmed SARS-CoV-2 infection or an uninfected control (not recorded which).

This clonotype came up many times. The V call is TRBV28, the J call TRBJ2-1; D possibly corresponds to TRBD1 (5 bases). Between the trimmed V and J ends, which lost 2 bases and 7 bases, there was a span of 12 bases. The V gene's germline CDR1 is MDHEN and CDR2 SYDVKM. The CDR3 totals 14 residues. The CDR3 nucleotides are TGTGCCAGCAGTTTAGACAGTTTTACGAATGAGCAGTTCTTC. It yields the protein CASSLDSFTNEQFF.

In its sample, this clonotype was seen many times. The CDR3 region has the DNA TGCAGCGTTGAACCCCGGGGTCGCTCCTACAATGAGCAGTTCTTC. It yields the protein CSVEPRGRSYNEQFF. This chain uses TRBV29-1 with TRBJ2-1; D perhaps matches TRBD2 (5 bases). V was cut by 2 bases and J by 0 bases, with 11 bases left in between. CDR1 and CDR2 (germline): SQVTM, ANQGSEA. There are 15 residues in the CDR3.

This clonotype was observed many times. This chain uses TRBV20-1 with TRBJ2-4, with 7 bases matching TRBD1. The germline gives CDR1 DFQATT, CDR2 SNEGSKA (reference sequence). The CDR3 extends over 14 amino acids. Losses at the gene ends were 6 bases for V and 2 bases for J; bases not matched to a gene: 7. The CDR3 region is CSAKPTGSKNIQYF. The CDR3 DNA is TGCAGTGCCAAGCCGACAGGGTCCAAAAACATTCAGTACTTC.

This clonotype has at least ten counts. The chain employs TRBV11-2 and TRBJ2-2; D not resolved. The germline CDR1 and CDR2 sequences are SGHAT and FQNNGV. This CDR3 region has 12 residues. The germline V and J ends were trimmed by 1 base and 5 bases, with 2 bases remaining between them. The CDR3 nucleotides are TGTGCCAGCAGCTTAGGGACCGGGGAGCTGTTTTTT. Translating gives CASSLGTGELFF.

This clonotype showed up many times. The genes are TRBV5-1 and TRBJ2-7; TRBD1 aligns across 8 bases. CDR1 and CDR2 from the germline V gene are SGHRS and YFSETQ. J lost 9 bases, V lost 3 bases, and 11 bases had no gene match. The CDR3 loop spans 14 amino acids. The CDR3 is CASSSGLWDRLQYF. The CDR3 DNA reads as TGCGCCAGCAGCTCTGGACTCTGGGACAGGCTGCAGTACTTC.

This clonotype has at least ten counts. The chain recombines TRBV20-1 with TRBJ2-7, with D hard to call. V dropped 0 bases and J dropped 3 bases, with 6 bases sitting between them. Germline V gene sequence: CDR1 DFQATT, CDR2 SNEGSKA (reference sequence). The CDR3 sequence is 12 residues long. The CDR3 sequence: CSARDRIYEQYF. CDR3 nucleotides: TGCAGTGCTAGAGACCGGATCTACGAGCAGTACTTC.

The table lists this clonotype with many counts. The rearrangement links TRBV6-1 to TRBJ2-1; the match to TRBD2 covers 12 bases. After removal of 3 bases from V and 4 bases from J, the junction contained 7 bases not matched to a gene. Germline values: CDR1 MNHNS, CDR2 SASEGT. CDR3 size: 17 residues. Here the CDR3 reads CASSDLLGTSGYNEQFF. The CDR3 region has the DNA TGTGCCAGCAGTGATCTCCTAGGGACTAGCGGGTACAATGAGCAGTTCTTC.

This clonotype has ten or more counts. The chain links TRBV29-1 to TRBJ1-1; D may be TRBD1 (5 bases). CDR1 and CDR2 from the germline V gene are SQVTM and ANQGSEA. V lost 7 bases and J lost 0, with 12 bases in between. CDR3 size: 13 residues. In DNA, the CDR3 is TGCAGCGCCGAGGGGCAGATGAACACTGAAGCTTTCTTT. Encoded protein: CSAEGQMNTEAFF.

This clonotype was recorded at least ten times. This chain uses TRBV5-1 with TRBJ2-3; 13 bases agree with TRBD2. The CDR3 length is 18 residues. The V gene end was trimmed by 1 base and the J gene end by 4 bases; junction bases not matched to a gene: 9. Germline V gene lookup returns CDR1 SGHRS and CDR2 YFSETQ. The CDR3 protein is CASSLRTSGRPRPDTQYF. For the CDR3, the DNA is TGCGCCAGCAGCTTGAGGACTAGCGGGAGACCCCGCCCAGATACGCAGTATTTT.

This clonotype was counted at least ten times. The V gene is TRBV7-2, the J gene TRBJ1-6; no reliable D call. CDR1 is SGHTA and CDR2 is FQGNSA in the germline V gene. The CDR3 has 11 amino acids. The V end was cut by 3 bases, the J end by 7 bases, with 1 base between. CDR3 in amino acids: CASSFNSPLHF. For the CDR3, the DNA is TGTGCCAGCAGCTTCAATTCACCCCTCCACTTT.

The V and J genes are TRBV7-3 and TRBJ2-2; possibly TRBD1 for D (5 bases). The CDR3 runs 16 residues. Trimming left V 5 bases short and J 0 bases short, with 13 bases between. Per germline, CDR1 SGHTA and CDR2 FQGTGA. The CDR3 loop reads CASSPTEFANTGELFF. The CDR3 bases are TGTGCCAGCAGCCCGACAGAATTCGCGAACACCGGGGAGCTGTTTTTT.